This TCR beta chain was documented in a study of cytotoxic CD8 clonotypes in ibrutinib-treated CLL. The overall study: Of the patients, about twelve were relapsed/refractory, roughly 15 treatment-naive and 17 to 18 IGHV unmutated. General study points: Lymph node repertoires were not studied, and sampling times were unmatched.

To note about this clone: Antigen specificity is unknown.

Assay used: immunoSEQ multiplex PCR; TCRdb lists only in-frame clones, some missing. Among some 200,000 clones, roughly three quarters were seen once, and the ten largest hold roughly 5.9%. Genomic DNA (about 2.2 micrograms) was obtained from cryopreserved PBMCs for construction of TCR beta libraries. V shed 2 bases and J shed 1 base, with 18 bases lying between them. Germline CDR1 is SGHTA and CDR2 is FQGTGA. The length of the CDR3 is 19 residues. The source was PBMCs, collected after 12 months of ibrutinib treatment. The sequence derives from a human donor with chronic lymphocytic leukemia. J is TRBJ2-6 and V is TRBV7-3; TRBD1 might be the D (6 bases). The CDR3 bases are TGTGCCAGCAGCTTAGTCTCCGGGACAACGGGGTCTGGGGCCAACGTCCTGACTTTC. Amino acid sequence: CASSLVSGTTGSGANVLTF. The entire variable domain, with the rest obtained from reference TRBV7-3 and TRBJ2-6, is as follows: GAGVSQTPSNKVTEKGKYVELRCDPISGHTALYWYRQSLGQGPEFLIYFQGTGAADDSGLPNDRFFAVRPEGSVSTLKIQRTERGDSAVYLCASSLVSGTTGSGANVLTFGAGSRLTVL.